Following are 3 T cell receptor beta chains from one sample sequenced in a study of cytomegalovirus exposure and HLA in healthy donors (dated by TCRdb to about 2017). The library was obtained by the immunoSEQ multiplex PCR assay. The multiplex PCR relied on a mix of 60 forward primers for TCR Vbeta segments and 13 reverse primers for TCR Jbeta segments. The source is immuneACCESS, and TCRdb retained only in-frame sequences with V and J called. Part of the clones is not carried over; for the studies checked, unresolved V genes explain less than half of this, and the remainder is unexplained. Within this sample are nearly 200,000 clones, with about four fifths of them counted one time only. The ten largest clones capture about 0.36% of the sample. Sequencing was done on a sample of PBMCs. The receptors stem from a male donor in good health and CMV-seropositive.

The chain uses TRBV27 and TRBJ2-5, with TRBD1 matching over 8 bases. This CDR3 region has 16 residues. Germline V gene sequence: CDR1 MNHEY, CDR2 SMNVEV (reference sequence). With V trimmed by 0 bases and J by 3 bases, 6 bases remained unmatched. This chain's CDR3 is CASSLSPGQGEETQYF. CDR3 coding DNA: TGTGCCAGCAGTTTATCTCCCGGACAGGGAGAAGAGACCCAGTACTTC.

CDR3 sequence reads: CASSSPTSLRLYEQYF. The CDR3 DNA follows: TGTGCCAGCAGTTCGCCGACTAGTTTGCGCCTCTACGAGCAGTACTTC. This sequence joins TRBV27 and TRBJ2-5; weak D call: TRBD2 (6 bases). The J call is doubtful: the DNA matches TRBJ2-7 better. The CDR3 runs 16 residues. Germline CDR1 is MNHEY and CDR2 is SMNVEV (reference sequence).

This rearrangement joins TRBV30 to TRBJ1-5; D remains unclear. This CDR3 has 13 amino acids. V was clipped by 2 bases and J by 0 bases, with 5 bases between them. The germline CDR1 and CDR2 sequences are GTSNPN and SVGIG (reference sequence). In DNA form, the CDR3 reads TGTGCCTGGAGTTTAGATAGCAATCAGCCCCAGCATTTT. This codes for CAWSLDSNQPQHF.